Shown below are 20 T cell receptor beta chains from a single sample sequenced in a study of blood T cell repertoires in COVID-19. The assay was immunoSEQ multiplex PCR, and TCRdb's table has in-frame clones only and misses some. The profile covers approximately 170,000 clones, with around nine tenths appearing a single time and about 2.5% taken by the ten largest. The sample consisted of peripheral blood. The receptors originated from a woman of 80 years or more with COVID-19, enrolled during active disease.

This clone was counted a single time. J is TRBJ1-1 and V is TRBV4-2, with D uncertain. Germline V CDR1 and CDR2: LGHNA, YNFKEQ. Trimming took off 0 bases at V and 5 bases at J, with 7 bases between the two ends. The length of the CDR3 is 13 residues. DNA for the CDR3: TGTGCCAGCAGCCAAGATGTAGAGACTGAAGCTTTCTTT. Protein product: CASSQDVETEAFF.

J is TRBJ1-5 and V is TRBV6-5, with D perhaps TRBD1 (6 bases). Germline V gene sequence: CDR1 MNHEY, CDR2 SVGAGI. This CDR3 contains 15 residues. The germline V and J ends were trimmed by 5 bases and 1 base, with 12 bases remaining between them. CDR3 sequence (DNA): TGTGCCAGCAGTAGGGGGTGGGCCAGCAATCAGCCCCAGCATTTT. Translation: CASSRGWASNQPQHF.

The chain uses TRBV15 and TRBJ1-2; D possibly corresponds to TRBD1 (5 bases). Germline V gene lookup returns CDR1 LNHNV and CDR2 YYDKDF (reference sequence). The CDR3 sequence is 12 residues long. Trimming took 3 bases from V and 10 from J, leaving 12 bases between them. CDR3 sequence reads: CATSSPGQDYTF. CDR3 sequence (DNA): TGTGCCACCAGCAGCCCTGGACAAGACTACACCTTC.

This chain links TRBV4-2 with TRBJ2-5, with 8 bases that match TRBD2. Germline loops: CDR1 LGHNA, CDR2 YNFKEQ. This CDR3 comprises 17 residues. Trimming cost V 0 bases and J 0 bases; bases outside gene matches: 6. CDR3 loop: CASSQDWAGGYQETQYF. CDR3 in DNA: TGTGCCAGCAGCCAAGATTGGGCGGGAGGTTACCAAGAGACCCAGTACTTC.

The chain joins TRBV11-2 to TRBJ1-2; 9 bases are shared with TRBD1. This CDR3 spans 14 amino acids. Trimming at V came to 5 bases and at J to 3 bases, leaving 4 bases not matched to a gene. Germline assignment: CDR1 SGHAT and CDR2 FQNNGV. The CDR3 loop reads CASSVTGGDYGYTF. CDR3 coding DNA: TGTGCCAGCAGCGTAACAGGGGGCGACTATGGCTACACCTTC.

V usage is TRBV12-5 and J usage is TRBJ2-3; perhaps TRBD1 as D (5 bases). V lost 4 bases to trimming and J lost 2 bases, with 19 bases between them. CDR1 and CDR2 from the germline V gene are LGHNT and FRNRAP. The CDR3 has 17 residues. CDR3 amino acids: CASGSGPGRAFTDTQYF. CDR3 nucleotide sequence: TGTGCTAGTGGTTCGGGTCCGGGCAGGGCTTTCACAGATACGCAGTATTTT.

The chain joins TRBV11-2 to TRBJ2-5, with D maybe TRBD2 (5 bases). The germline CDR1 and CDR2 sequences are SGHAT and FQNNGV. The length of the CDR3 is 13 residues. Trimming shortened V by 5 bases and J by 2 bases, and 9 bases separated the two germline ends. The CDR3 DNA reads as TGTGCCAGCAGCGATCGGGGACAAGAGACCCAGTACTTC. Translating gives CASSDRGQETQYF.

This rearrangement joins TRBV7-9 to TRBJ1-1; a weak D match, TRBD1 (6 bases). Deletions cut 5 bases from V and 6 bases from J, with 16 bases between. From germline, CDR1 is SEHNR and CDR2 FQNEAQ (reference sequence). This CDR3 is 14 amino acids long. Here the CDR3 reads CASSLQGHEAEAFF. CDR3 nucleotide sequence: TGTGCCAGCAGCCTTCAGGGACATGAAGCTGAAGCTTTCTTT.

The chain has TRBV9 and TRBJ1-2; 7 nucleotides match TRBD1. V shed 1 base, J shed 3 bases, and the junction held 6 bases outside the gene matches. This CDR3 is built from 15 residues. Germline loops: CDR1 SGDLS, CDR2 YYNGEE. The CDR3 is CASSVTGVADYGYTF. For the CDR3, the DNA is TGTGCCAGCAGCGTAACAGGGGTTGCGGACTATGGCTACACCTTC. The entire variable domain, with the rest obtained from reference TRBV9 and TRBJ1-2, is as follows: DSGVTQTPKHLITATGQRVTLRCSPRSGDLSVYWYQQSLDQGLQFLIQYYNGEERAKGNILERFSAQQFPDLHSELNLSSLELGDSALYFCASSVTGVADYGYTFGSGTRLTVV.

V is TRBV19 and J is TRBJ1-1, with 7 bases aligning to TRBD1. Germline trimming cut 0 bases from V and 5 bases from J; bases unmatched to any gene: 3. The CDR3 consists of 14 residues. The germline CDR1 and CDR2 sequences are LNHDA and SQIVND (reference sequence). The CDR3 DNA follows: TGTGCCAGTAGTATAGATACGACAGGGACTGAAGCTTTCTTT. Translation: CASSIDTTGTEAFF.

The V call is TRBV27, the J call TRBJ1-1, with D possibly matching TRBD1 (5 bases). Trimming cost V 1 base and J 3 bases, with 15 bases left between them. This CDR3 region has 16 residues. In germline, CDR1 is MNHEY, CDR2 SMNVEV (reference sequence). In nucleotides, the CDR3 is TGTGCCAGCAGTTTATATCCAACCAGGGATTACACTGAAGCTTTCTTT. As protein: CASSLYPTRDYTEAFF.

The chain has TRBV19 and TRBJ2-4; the match to TRBD2 covers 11 bases. Germline CDR1 LNHDA, CDR2 SQIVND (reference sequence). Trimming cost V 5 bases and J 3 bases; bases outside gene matches: 9. The CDR3 runs 17 residues. The CDR3 sequence: CASSQGLAGISKNIQYF. CDR3 bases: TGTGCCAGTAGTCAAGGACTAGCGGGCATAAGCAAAAACATTCAGTACTTC.

Only a few counts were recorded for this clone. The chain has TRBV27 and TRBJ1-4, with D possibly being TRBD1 (5 bases). From germline, CDR1 is MNHEY and CDR2 SMNVEV (reference sequence). The V and J ends lost 6 bases and 8 bases respectively, with 16 bases between them. The CDR3 runs to 14 residues. CDR3 nucleotides: TGTGCCAGCAGCCGCGGCGGGGGAGGGGAAAAACTGTTTTTT. It encodes CASSRGGGGEKLFF.

The chain employs TRBV6-6 and TRBJ2-3; 7 bases line up with TRBD1. The trim removed 6 bases at V and 1 base at J, leaving 7 bases unmatched. CDR3 length equals 15 residues. Germline CDR1 MNHNY, CDR2 SVGAGI (reference sequence). The CDR3, as DNA: TGTGCCAGCAGCCCCACAGGGGTTCGCACAGATACGCAGTATTTT. This translates into CASSPTGVRTDTQYF.

CDR3 nucleotides: TGTGCCAGCAGCACAAGACAGGGCCCCCGCTTCAATGGCTACACCTTC. As protein: CASSTRQGPRFNGYTF. The rearrangement links TRBV7-2 to TRBJ1-2; 7 nucleotides agree with TRBD1. This CDR3 region has 16 residues. The germline gives CDR1 SGHTA, CDR2 FQGNSA. With 5 bases clipped from V and 6 bases from J, the junction kept 15 bases outside the gene matches.

This clone was seen once. The chain recombines TRBV6-2 or TRBV6-3 with TRBJ2-7, with 9 bases aligning to TRBD1. Per germline, CDR1 MNHEY and CDR2 SVGEGT. The CDR3 has 11 residues. V lost 5 bases and J lost 12; bases outside the gene matches: 5. CDR3 DNA sequence: TGTGCCAGCAGTCTGGGACAGGGACCGTACTTC. Protein: CASSLGQGPYF.

The chain has TRBV6-1 and TRBJ1-6; 9 bases are a match to TRBD1. This CDR3 spans 17 amino acids. The V gene end was trimmed by 4 bases and the J gene end by 6 bases; junction bases not matched to a gene: 10. CDR1 is MNHNS and CDR2 is SASEGT in the germline V gene. For the CDR3, the DNA is TGTGCCAGCAGTGCCGGGACAGGGTCGAGGGGTAATTCACCCCTCCACTTT. This gives the protein CASSAGTGSRGNSPLHF.

V and J are TRBV4-2 and TRBJ1-1; 7 nucleotides agree with TRBD1. The CDR3 is made up of 16 amino acids. From germline, CDR1 is LGHNA and CDR2 YNFKEQ. V dropped 3 bases and J dropped 3; count of bases not matched to a gene: 10. Written as DNA, the CDR3 is TGTGCCAGCAGCCAGGTAACAGGGGACTCGGACACTGAAGCTTTCTTT. This gives the protein CASSQVTGDSDTEAFF.

The CDR3 sequence: CASSQEPSGNQETQYF. CDR3 coding DNA: TGTGCCAGCAGCCAAGAACCTAGCGGGAACCAAGAGACCCAGTACTTC. This sequence joins TRBV4-2 and TRBJ2-5, with TRBD2 matching 9 bases. V dropped 0 bases and J dropped 0; count of bases not matched to a gene: 2. Germline CDR1 reads LGHNA; CDR2 reads YNFKEQ. The CDR3 length is 16 residues.

The gene calls are TRBV6-2 or TRBV6-3 and TRBJ2-7; D gene ambiguous. The CDR3 contains 15 residues. The V and J ends lost 0 bases and 4 bases respectively, with 13 bases between them. Germline lookup yields CDR1 MNHEY and CDR2 SVGEGT. The CDR3 protein is CASSYSTIKQYEQYF. The CDR3 DNA is TGTGCCAGCAGTTACTCGACAATTAAGCAGTACGAGCAGTACTTC.